The T cell receptor beta chain under discussion was sequenced for a study of vaccination and CD4 T cells after COVID-19. On the study more broadly: Investigators stimulated cells with overlapping spike peptides drawn from SARS-CoV-2, HCoV-NL63, HCoV-OC43 and HCoV-229E.

V was pared by 7 bases and J by 2 bases, with 5 bases of the junction left unmatched. Germline V gene lookup returns CDR1 MNHEY and CDR2 SMNVEV (reference sequence). The CDR3 spans 15 residues. The Oncomine TCR Beta short-read assay was applied to DNA of cultured CD4+ T cells. Cultures of CD4+ T cells served as the source for extracting genomic DNA. MiXCR, run by TCRdb on the PCR reads, gives a single entry per CDR3 protein. The table lists approximately 9,000 distinct CDR3 sequences, under 35% of them singletons. Treatment reported: approximately 9-day PBMC culture with coronavirus spike peptide pools or control peptides (ViraFEST assay). One should note that the unexposed donor's CD4+ T cells were collected before the COVID-19 pandemic (2011-2018). ViraFEST used peptide pools to expand antigen-specific T cells and subsequently sequenced their TCRs. Subject to cell availability, CD4+ T cells from unexposed donors were probed with SARS-CoV-2 S/N and four cold-coronavirus spikes.

This clonotype turned up a few times. As yet, its antigen is unknown. The chain combines TRBV27 with TRBJ2-2; 9 bases are a match to TRBD2. This receptor was taken from a human donor in good health. Sequencing was performed on CD4+ T cells from blood, cultured in vitro. The CDR3 loop reads CASMRLAVNTGELFF. For the CDR3, the DNA is TGTGCCAGCATGCGACTAGCGGTAAACACCGGGGAGCTGTTTTTT.